The 10 T cell receptor beta chains given below trace back to one sample, sequenced in a study of blood T cell repertoires in COVID-19 (TCRdb year 2020). Libraries were constructed by the immunoSEQ multiplex PCR assay. Entries here come from immuneACCESS through TCRdb and include only in-frame sequences with V and J called. Some clones fail to appear in such tables; in the studies checked, an unresolved V gene covers under half of the shortfall, and the cause of the remainder is unknown. For this sample the table gives approximately 150,000 clones, of which about 79% were detected only once. The top ten clones comprise roughly 15% of the sample. Specimen: PBMCs or T cells enriched from blood (not recorded which). The receptors here all came from a man aged 45-60 years who had recovered from COVID-19.

The chain couples TRBV7-3 to TRBJ2-1; 7 nucleotides agree with TRBD1. Per the germline V gene, CDR1 is SGHTA and CDR2 is FQGTGA. This CDR3 has 13 amino acids. Losses at the gene ends were 5 bases for V and 10 bases for J; bases not matched to a gene: 8. Here the CDR3 reads CASSQDRPLEQFF. The CDR3 DNA follows: TGTGCCAGCAGCCAGGACAGGCCCCTAGAGCAGTTCTTC.

The chain couples TRBV29-1 to TRBJ2-7; tentatively, D is TRBD1 (6 bases). CDR1 and CDR2 (germline): SQVTM, ANQGSEA. Trimming shortened V by 0 bases and J by 0 bases, and 9 bases separated the two germline ends. This CDR3 spans 14 amino acids. CDR3 sequence: CSVEDQGPSYEQYF. The CDR3 nucleotides are TGCAGCGTTGAAGACCAGGGGCCCTCCTACGAGCAGTACTTC.

V gene TRBV4-2 combines with J gene TRBJ2-5, with D possibly TRBD2 on 6 matching bases. CDR3 size: 16 residues. Germline V gene sequence: CDR1 LGHNA, CDR2 YNFKEQ. V was pared by 3 bases and J by 5 bases, with 19 bases between. CDR3 amino acids: CASSQGGTGYSETQYF. CDR3 bases: TGTGCCAGCAGCCAGGGGGGTACGGGGTACTCGGAGACCCAGTACTTC.

The chain joins TRBV2 to TRBJ1-5; D not certain. Trimming left V 5 bases short and J 5 bases short, with 13 bases between. Germline V lookup: CDR1 SNHLY, CDR2 FYNNEI. The CDR3 length is 14 residues. The CDR3 loop reads CASSPPRKDQPQHF. CDR3 bases: TGTGCCAGCAGTCCTCCCAGGAAAGATCAGCCCCAGCATTTT.

The chain uses TRBV24-1 and TRBJ2-3, with D unclear. The CDR3 covers 16 residues. Deletions cut 2 bases from V and 1 base from J, with 12 bases between. Germline V lookup: CDR1 KGHDR, CDR2 SFDVKD. CDR3: CATSDSPRAGTDTQYF. The CDR3 DNA reads TGTGCCACCAGTGATTCGCCCCGTGCAGGCACAGATACGCAGTATTTT.

This chain links TRBV7-2 with TRBJ1-2; D is perhaps TRBD1 (5 bases). The length of the CDR3 is 14 residues. V gave up 5 bases and J gave up 0 bases, with 10 bases separating them. In germline, CDR1 is SGHTA, CDR2 FQGNSA. This CDR3 is CASSTGGANYGYTF. CDR3 coding DNA: TGTGCCAGCAGCACGGGGGGAGCTAACTATGGCTACACCTTC. Looking up the rest from reference TRBV7-2 and TRBJ1-2 gives the full variable domain: GAGVSQSPSNKVTEKGKDVELRCDPISGHTALYWYRQSLGQGLEFLIYFQGNSAPDKSGLPSDRFSAERTGGSVSTLTIQRTQQEDSAVYLCASSTGGANYGYTFGSGTRLTVV.

This clone was found once. The rearrangement links TRBV5-4 to TRBJ2-7, with 8 positions matching TRBD2. Trimming cost V 0 bases and J 3 bases; bases outside gene matches: 8. The CDR3 totals 16 residues. The germline gives CDR1 SGHNT, CDR2 YYREEE (reference sequence). CDR3 sequence (DNA): TGTGCCAGCAGCTTGGCTGGGCGGGGGGTCGGCTACGAGCAGTACTTC. Encoded protein: CASSLAGRGVGYEQYF.

This chain links TRBV28 with TRBJ1-1; 7 bases are shared with TRBD1. In germline, CDR1 is MDHEN, CDR2 SYDVKM. CDR3 length: 16 amino acids. The trim removed 5 bases at V and 2 bases at J, leaving 11 bases unmatched. DNA for the CDR3: TGTGCCAGCAGTCCACCTGGGGGACAGACTAACACTGAAGCTTTCTTT. It codes for CASSPPGGQTNTEAFF.

The rearrangement joins TRBV30 to TRBJ1-1; D unclear. The CDR3 covers 13 residues. Germline V gene lookup returns CDR1 GTSNPN and CDR2 SVGIG (reference sequence). The germline V and J ends were trimmed by 0 bases and 3 bases, with 8 bases remaining between them. The CDR3 DNA sequence: TGTGCCTGGAGTGTACAGCAATACACTGAAGCTTTCTTT. Translating gives CAWSVQQYTEAFF.

The chain recombines TRBV3-1 (or the pseudogene TRBV3-2) with TRBJ1-1; a possible D gene is TRBD1 (5 bases). The CDR3 is made up of 15 amino acids. V lost 3 bases and J lost 0, with 11 bases in between. The germline CDR1 and CDR2 sequences are LGHDT and YNNKEL (reference sequence). CDR3 nucleotides: TGTGCCAGCAGCCACGGACAACCCATGAACACTGAAGCTTTCTTT. Its protein is CASSHGQPMNTEAFF.